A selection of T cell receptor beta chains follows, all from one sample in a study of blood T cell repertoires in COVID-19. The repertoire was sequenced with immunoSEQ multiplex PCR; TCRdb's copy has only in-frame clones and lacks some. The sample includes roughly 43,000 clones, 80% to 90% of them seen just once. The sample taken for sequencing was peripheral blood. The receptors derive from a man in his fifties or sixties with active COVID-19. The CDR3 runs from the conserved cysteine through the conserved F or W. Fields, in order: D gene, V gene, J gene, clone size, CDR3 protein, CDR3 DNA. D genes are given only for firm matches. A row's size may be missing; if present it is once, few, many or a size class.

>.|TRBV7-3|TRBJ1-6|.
CASSLSSSYNSPLHF
TGTGCCAGCAGCTTAAGTAGCTCCTATAATTCACCCCTCCACTTT
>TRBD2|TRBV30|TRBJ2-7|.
CAWSFLAGFEQYF
TGTGCCTGGAGTTTTCTAGCGGGCTTCGAGCAGTACTTC
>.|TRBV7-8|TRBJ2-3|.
CASSLALSSTDTQYF
TGTGCCAGCAGCTTAGCGCTAAGCAGCACAGATACGCAGTATTTT
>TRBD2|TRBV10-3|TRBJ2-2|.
CAISQAGPTNTGELFF
TGTGCCATCAGTCAAGCGGGACCTACAAACACCGGGGAGCTGTTTTTT
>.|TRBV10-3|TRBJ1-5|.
CAISLPGQPQHF
TGTGCCATCAGCCTCCCCGGGCAGCCCCAGCATTTT
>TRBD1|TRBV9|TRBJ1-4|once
CASSVGQGAGIGEKLFF
TGTGCCAGCAGCGTAGGTCAGGGGGCCGGGATAGGTGAAAAACTGTTTTTT
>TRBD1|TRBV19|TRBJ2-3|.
CASSTPGQGSTDTQYF
TGTGCCAGTAGTACTCCGGGACAGGGAAGCACAGATACGCAGTATTTT
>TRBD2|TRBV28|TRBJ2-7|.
CASGPAGTFDYEQYF
TGTGCCAGCGGACCAGCGGGAACATTCGACTACGAGCAGTACTTC
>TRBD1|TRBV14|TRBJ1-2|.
CASSYRTGTLYGYTF
TGTGCCAGCAGCTACCGGACAGGAACGCTCTATGGCTACACCTTC
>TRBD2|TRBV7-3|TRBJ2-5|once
CAPPSAGIGDF
TGTGCCCCCCCCTCAGCGGGGATTGGGGACTTC
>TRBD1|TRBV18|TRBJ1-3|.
CASSPQDRVPGNTIYF
TGTGCCAGCTCACCACAGGACAGGGTACCTGGAAACACCATATATTTT
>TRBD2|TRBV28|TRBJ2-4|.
CASSSGLAWNIGAKNIQYF
TGTGCCAGCAGTTCGGGACTAGCCTGGAACATAGGAGCCAAAAACATTCAGTACTTC
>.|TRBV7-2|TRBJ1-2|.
CASSLQGFGGYTF
TGTGCCAGCAGCTTACAGGGGTTCGGTGGCTACACCTTC
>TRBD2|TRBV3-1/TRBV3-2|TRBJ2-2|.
CASSQDGGRRELFF
TGTGCCAGCAGCCAAGATGGCGGGAGGAGGGAGCTGTTTTTT
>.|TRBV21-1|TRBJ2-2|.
CASSNATSQPNTGELFF
TGTGCCAGCAGCAACGCAACTAGCCAACCGAACACCGGGGAGCTGTTTTTT
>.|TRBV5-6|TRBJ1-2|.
CATAGRARYGYTF
TGTGCCACAGCCGGGAGGGCTCGCTATGGCTACACCTTC
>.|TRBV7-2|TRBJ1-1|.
CASSPQTGLNTEAFF
TGTGCCAGCAGCCCGCAGACAGGTCTGAACACTGAAGCTTTCTTT
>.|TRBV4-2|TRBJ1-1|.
CASSQESQGFTEAFF
TGTGCCAGCAGCCAAGAGTCCCAGGGGTTCACTGAAGCTTTCTTT
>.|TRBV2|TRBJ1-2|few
CAGSLGQLIYGYTF
TGTGCCGGTTCCCTAGGACAGCTCATCTATGGCTACACCTTC
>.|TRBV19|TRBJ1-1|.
CASSALGQPTEAFF
TGTGCCAGTAGCGCGCTGGGACAACCAACTGAAGCTTTCTTT
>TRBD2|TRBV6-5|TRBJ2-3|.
CASKREGGTDTQYF
TGTGCCAGCAAACGGGAGGGTGGCACAGATACGCAGTATTTT
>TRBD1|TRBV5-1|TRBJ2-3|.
CASSPGTGLTDTQYF
TGCGCCAGCAGTCCCGGGACAGGGTTAACAGATACGCAGTATTTT
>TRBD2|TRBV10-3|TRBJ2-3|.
CAISEGRDPGSKWDTQYF
TGTGCCATCAGTGAGGGGAGGGACCCAGGCTCAAAATGGGATACGCAGTATTTT
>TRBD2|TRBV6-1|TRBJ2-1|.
CASSDGAGGPSYNEQFF
TGTGCCAGCAGTGATGGAGCGGGAGGGCCCTCCTACAATGAGCAGTTCTTC
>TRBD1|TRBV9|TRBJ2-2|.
CASSADRAGNTGELFF
TGTGCCAGCAGCGCGGACAGGGCCGGGAACACCGGGGAGCTGTTTTTT
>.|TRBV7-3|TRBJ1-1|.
CASSFQGNTEAFF
TGTGCCAGCAGCTTCCAGGGGAACACTGAAGCTTTCTTT
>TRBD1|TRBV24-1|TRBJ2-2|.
CATSGQGANGELFF
TGTGCCACCAGTGGACAGGGGGCCAACGGGGAGCTGTTTTTT
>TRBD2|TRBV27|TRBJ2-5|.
CASSLSSLGLAGVASQYF
TGTGCCAGCAGTTTGTCTTCCCTCGGACTAGCGGGTGTGGCGTCCCAGTACTTC
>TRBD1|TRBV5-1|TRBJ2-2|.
CASSFDRGEKPGELFF
TGCGCCAGCAGCTTCGACAGGGGTGAGAAACCCGGGGAGCTGTTTTTT
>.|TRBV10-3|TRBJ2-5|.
CATGGGIPETQYF
TGTGCCACAGGTGGGGGGATCCCAGAGACCCAGTACTTC
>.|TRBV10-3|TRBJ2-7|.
CAIRAPSYEQYF
TGTGCCATCAGGGCACCTTCCTACGAGCAGTACTTC
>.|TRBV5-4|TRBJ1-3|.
CASSSGQSYSGNTIYF
TGTGCCAGCAGCAGCGGACAGTCCTACTCTGGAAACACCATATATTTT
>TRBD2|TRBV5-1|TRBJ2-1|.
CASSLRLAGETEQFF
TGCGCCAGCAGCTTGAGACTAGCGGGAGAAACTGAGCAGTTCTTC